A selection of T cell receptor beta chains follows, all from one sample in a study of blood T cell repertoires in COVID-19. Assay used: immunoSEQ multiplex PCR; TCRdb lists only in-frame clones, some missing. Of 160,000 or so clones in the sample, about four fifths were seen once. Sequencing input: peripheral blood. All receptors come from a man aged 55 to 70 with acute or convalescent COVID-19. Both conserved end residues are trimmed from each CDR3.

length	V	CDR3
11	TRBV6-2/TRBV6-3	ASSVRVVTEAF
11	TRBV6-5	AALLEQGAEAF
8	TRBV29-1	SDGFAEAF
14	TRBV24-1	ATSDSGTGVGYEQF
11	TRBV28	ASSLRSSTGAF
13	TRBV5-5	ASSWGGSEGEKLF
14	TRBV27	ASSLFVYSKNQPQH
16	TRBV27	ASSSRTLRQGAPYEQY
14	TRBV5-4	ASSKGQSSYNSPLH
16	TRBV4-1	ASSQKTDSRQGTHEAF
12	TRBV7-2	ASSQGTARGEAF
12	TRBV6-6	ASSYSRTSGEQY
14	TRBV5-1	ASSLGGARSTDTQY
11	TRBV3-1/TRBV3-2	ASSLQGNQPQH
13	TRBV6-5	ASTPRQGALRGYT
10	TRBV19	ASSISGRTQY
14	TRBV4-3	ASSRETGGGGYGYT
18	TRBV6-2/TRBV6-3	ASSYSLREAAYSGANVLT
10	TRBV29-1	SVQIQGYGYT
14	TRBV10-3	AISLGTGGPSYEQY
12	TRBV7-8	ASSLPDRNSPLH
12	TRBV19	ASRLQGAGNTIY